These 19 T cell receptor beta chains were sequenced from one sample in a study of blood T cell repertoires in COVID-19. The table came from immunoSEQ multiplex PCR; TCRdb's copy has only in-frame clones and leaves some out. Seen here are some 130,000 clones, approximately 78% observed once, and the top ten hold 5% to 6.5%. The sample consisted of PBMCs or T cells enriched from blood (not recorded which). These receptors were taken from a woman between 45 and 60 years old who had recovered from COVID-19.

V is TRBV3-1 (or the pseudogene TRBV3-2) and J is TRBJ1-2; D may be TRBD1 (5 bases). Trimming took 4 bases from V and 4 from J, leaving 10 bases between them. The germline gives CDR1 LGHDT, CDR2 YNNKEL (reference sequence). This CDR3 is built from 13 residues. The CDR3 coding sequence is TGTGCCAGCAGCCCCACAGGCCCCTATGGCTACACCTTC. As protein: CASSPTGPYGYTF.

The V and J genes are TRBV18 and TRBJ1-5, with a tentative D call TRBD1 (5 bases). Trimming removed 1 base from V and 6 bases from J, with 19 bases in between. This CDR3 spans 17 amino acids. Looked up from germline, CDR1 is KGHSH and CDR2 is LQKENI. CDR3 DNA sequence: TGTGCCAGCTCACCACGGGAGGTCAGGGAAGTAGGTCAGCCCCAGCATTTT. This encodes CASSPREVREVGQPQHF.

The CDR3 bases are TGTGCCAGCAGCCAATCCACCCTAGGACAGGGAAGGGGGTCCTACAATGAGCAGTTCTTC. Translation gives CASSQSTLGQGRGSYNEQFF. The V gene is TRBV4-2, the J gene TRBJ2-1; 8 bases are shared with TRBD1. The CDR3 consists of 20 residues. V dropped 2 bases and J dropped 1; count of bases not matched to a gene: 16. Germline-derived CDR1 and CDR2 are LGHNA and YNFKEQ.

The chain recombines TRBV28 with TRBJ1-2; D possibly corresponds to TRBD1 (6 bases). Trimming removed 5 bases from V and 4 bases from J, with 14 bases in between. Germline assignment: CDR1 MDHEN and CDR2 SYDVKM. CDR3 length: 14 residues. CDR3 in amino acids: CASSLKQDSYGYTF. The CDR3 DNA sequence: TGTGCCAGCAGTCTAAAACAGGACAGCTATGGCTACACCTTC.

This clone occurred a few times. Additional DNA sequences in this sample encode the identical CDR3. The V call is TRBV18, the J call TRBJ1-2; 7 bases line up with TRBD1. Trimming cost V 3 bases and J 5 bases; bases outside gene matches: 0. Germline V lookup: CDR1 KGHSH, CDR2 LQKENI. This CDR3 has 12 residues. The CDR3 region is CASSPTGYGYTF. In DNA, the CDR3 is TGTGCCAGCTCACCGACAGGGTATGGCTACACCTTC. The variable domain in full, with the rest retrieved from reference TRBV18 and TRBJ1-2, is NAGVMQNPRHLVRRRGQEARLRCSPMKGHSHVYWYRQLPEEGLKFMVYLQKENIIDESGMPKERFSAEFPKEGPSILRIQQVVRGDSAAYFCASSPTGYGYTFGSGTRLTVV.

The rearrangement joins TRBV24-1 to TRBJ2-1, with 13 bases that match TRBD2. This CDR3 is 18 amino acids long. The trim removed 4 bases at V and 0 bases at J, leaving 5 bases unmatched. Germline CDR1 KGHDR, CDR2 SFDVKD. The CDR3, as DNA: TGTGCCACCAGTGACTCCGGGACTAGCGGGGACTCCTACAATGAGCAGTTCTTC. It is translated as CATSDSGTSGDSYNEQFF.

V is TRBV4-1 and J is TRBJ1-1; no definite D call. V lost 1 base and J lost 4, with 13 bases in between. Germline CDR1 is MGHRA and CDR2 is YSYEKL. The CDR3 sequence is 15 residues long. CDR3 DNA sequence: TGCGCCAGCAGCCAAGCCCTTCAACTACGCACTGAAGCTTTCTTT. It specifies CASSQALQLRTEAFF.

The sample holds one count of this clone. The chain has TRBV11-2 and TRBJ1-5; 8 bases align to TRBD1. CDR3 length equals 15 residues. The V and J ends lost 4 bases and 5 bases, in that order; junction bases with no gene match: 7. The germline gives CDR1 SGHAT, CDR2 FQNNGV. The CDR3 nucleotides read TGTGCCAGCAGCTCCTGGGCAGGGGGCGATCAGCCCCAGCATTTT. Protein product: CASSSWAGGDQPQHF.

This chain uses TRBV2 with TRBJ2-2; D perhaps matches TRBD1 (5 bases). V was shortened by 5 bases and J by 3 bases, with 19 bases between the two germline ends. CDR3 length: 17 amino acids. Germline V gene data show CDR1 as SNHLY and CDR2 as FYNNEI. CDR3 protein: CASSRTGAKGHTGELFF. The CDR3 DNA reads as TGTGCCAGCAGTAGAACAGGAGCTAAAGGTCACACCGGGGAGCTGTTTTTT.

CDR3 in DNA: TGTGCCAGCAGTTACCCCCGCACAAAAGGACAGACCGATAGCAATCAGCCCCAGCATTTT. Residues: CASSYPRTKGQTDSNQPQHF. The gene calls are TRBV6-2 or TRBV6-3 and TRBJ1-5, with D possibly being TRBD1 (6 bases). V dropped 2 bases and J dropped 0 bases, with 23 bases sitting between them. CDR1 is MNHEY, CDR2 SVGEGT, per germline. There are 20 residues in the CDR3.

The rearrangement uses TRBV3-1 (or the pseudogene TRBV3-2) and TRBJ1-5; TRBD1 might be the D (6 bases). Per germline, CDR1 LGHDT and CDR2 YNNKEL (reference sequence). Trimming stripped 4 bases from V and 2 bases from J, with 12 bases between. This CDR3 is 15 amino acids long. For the CDR3, the DNA is TGTGCCAGCAGCCCCCCACAGGGAGGCAATCAGCCCCAGCATTTT. This gives the protein CASSPPQGGNQPQHF.

The V gene is TRBV27, the J gene TRBJ2-1; D ambiguous. Germline loops: CDR1 MNHEY, CDR2 SMNVEV (reference sequence). Trimming left V 3 bases short and J 8 bases short, with 17 bases between. CDR3 length: 15 amino acids. CDR3 amino acids: CASSFKSPLGDEQFF. Here the CDR3 DNA reads TGTGCCAGCAGTTTTAAAAGCCCGCTGGGCGATGAGCAGTTCTTC.

The V and J genes are TRBV13 and TRBJ2-1; no clear D gene. The V gene's germline CDR1 is PRHDT and CDR2 FYEKMQ (reference sequence). Trimming shortened V by 5 bases and J by 4 bases, and 9 bases separated the two germline ends. The CDR3 covers 13 residues. CDR3 coding DNA: TGTGCCAGCAGCCCTGACGGGTACAATGAGCAGTTCTTC. It encodes CASSPDGYNEQFF.

The chain recombines TRBV6-4 with TRBJ2-1; 8 nucleotides line up with TRBD1. Germline V gene sequence: CDR1 MRHNA, CDR2 SNTAGT. The CDR3 length is 14 residues. V shed 3 bases, J shed 8 bases, and the junction held 6 bases outside the gene matches. In DNA form, the CDR3 reads TGTGCCAGCAGTGAACAGGGGGGTGGGGATGAGCAGTTCTTC. This encodes CASSEQGGGDEQFF.

This sequence joins TRBV6-2 or TRBV6-3 and TRBJ2-5; TRBD2 aligns across 11 bases. The germline V gene has CDR1 MNHEY and CDR2 SVGEGT. The J segment lost 3 bases and the V segment lost 5 bases, leaving 11 bases of the junction unmatched. CDR3 size: 17 residues. The CDR3 nucleotides are TGTGCCAGCAGTCCCCAGACTAGCGGGGAGATAAAAGAGACCCAGTACTTC. This translates into CASSPQTSGEIKETQYF.

This clone was recorded once. The chain couples TRBV7-2 to TRBJ1-6; D call uncertain. V lost 5 bases to trimming and J lost 14 bases, with 25 bases between them. This CDR3 is built from 16 residues. The germline gives CDR1 SGHTA, CDR2 FQGNSA. The chain's CDR3 is CASSLPYVGGREALHF. The CDR3 DNA sequence: TGTGCCAGCAGCCTACCTTATGTGGGTGGGAGGGAGGCCCTCCACTTT.

The chain couples TRBV27 to TRBJ1-5; the D gene is possibly TRBD1 (5 bases). Trimming took 0 bases from V and 0 from J, leaving 12 bases between them. The germline V gene encodes CDR1 MNHEY and CDR2 SMNVEV (reference sequence). The CDR3 spans 17 residues. The CDR3 sequence is CASSLSRGRVSNQPQHF. DNA for the CDR3: TGTGCCAGCAGTTTATCGCGTGGCAGGGTTAGCAATCAGCCCCAGCATTTT.

V gene TRBV7-2 combines with J gene TRBJ1-1, with 11 positions matching TRBD1. Germline CDR1 reads SGHTA; CDR2 reads FQGNSA. CDR3 length: 16 residues. Germline trimming cut 5 bases from V and 5 bases from J; bases unmatched to any gene: 10. CDR3 loop: CASSQDRGLLWTEAFF. The DNA of the CDR3 is TGTGCCAGCAGCCAGGACAGGGGGCTGTTGTGGACTGAAGCTTTCTTT.

The chain couples TRBV7-2 to TRBJ2-7; D perhaps matches TRBD1 (5 bases). This CDR3 is built from 13 residues. Between the trimmed V and J ends, which lost 5 bases and 2 bases, there was a span of 10 bases. Germline-derived CDR1 and CDR2 are SGHTA and FQGNSA. The CDR3 reads CASSNDRTYEQYF. In DNA, the CDR3 is TGTGCCAGCAGCAACGACAGAACCTACGAGCAGTACTTC.